The rows below give T cell receptor beta chains drawn from one sample of a study of T cells after yellow fever vaccination. Each CDR3 protein is one row after TCRdb ran MiXCR on the 5' RACE reads. The sample carries 450,000 to 650,000 distinct CDR3 sequences, roughly 22% recorded once. The specimen was PBMCs, collected roughly 20 days after the first yellow fever vaccination. Receptor source: a young man who received the YFV17D yellow fever vaccine. CDR3s include the opening cysteine and the closing phenylalanine or tryptophan. The D gene is left open where the match is weak. Clone size appears in some rows only: once, few, many, or a class for an expanded clone.

clone_size	j_call	v_call	d_call	cdr3_nt	cdr3_aa
NA	TRBJ2-1	TRBV25-1	TRBD2	TGTGCCAGCAGAACTAGCGGGGGGGTTAGGGAGCAGTTCTTC	CASRTSGGVREQFF
NA	TRBJ2-6	TRBV6-5	NA	TGTGCCAGCAGGTTCCTCTCTGGGGCCAACGTCCTGACTTTC	CASRFLSGANVLTF
NA	TRBJ2-1	TRBV7-2	NA	TGTGCCAGCAGCTTAGACGGTGGGCAGTTCTTC	CASSLDGGQFF
NA	TRBJ1-1	TRBV7-2	TRBD1	TGTGCCAGCAGCTCGAGGTCGGGACAGCCGAACACTGAAGCTTTCTTT	CASSSRSGQPNTEAFF
NA	TRBJ2-2	TRBV24-1	TRBD1	TGTGCCACCAGTGATAAGAACGTGGGGACAGTGTCGAACACCGGGGAGCTGTTTTTT	CATSDKNVGTVSNTGELFF
few	TRBJ2-1	TRBV2	NA	TGTGCCAGCATCCCCCGCAGGGGAAATGAGCAGTTCTTC	CASIPRRGNEQFF
many	TRBJ1-5	TRBV6-2/TRBV6-3	NA	TGTGCCAGCAGTTTGAGAGTTTGGATCGGGGAAGGGCAGCCCCAGCATTTT	CASSLRVWIGEGQPQHF
NA	TRBJ2-3	TRBV5-1	TRBD2	TGCGCCAGCAGCCCAAGGGGGCGGGGGGGCCCAGATACGCAGTATTTT	CASSPRGRGGPDTQYF
few	TRBJ2-3	TRBV25-1	NA	TGTGCCAGCAGTACTAAAGAGTCCGGGACGACCCGGGCAAGCACAGATACGCAGTATTTT	CASSTKESGTTRASTDTQYF
few	TRBJ2-3	TRBV29-1	NA	TGCAGCGTTGACATAGGGCAAGCAGATACGCAGTATTTT	CSVDIGQADTQYF
NA	TRBJ2-7	TRBV10-3	NA	TGTGCCATCAGAGACAGAGCCTCCTACGAGCAGTACTTC	CAIRDRASYEQYF
few	TRBJ2-6	TRBV5-5	NA	TGTGCCAGCAGCTTGGCCGCCAGCTCCTCTGGGGCCAACGTCCTGACTTTC	CASSLAASSSGANVLTF
NA	TRBJ2-1	TRBV6-2/TRBV6-3	TRBD2	TGTGCCAGCACCTCCCGGCGGGCGGGAGCCTACAATGAGCAGTTCTTC	CASTSRRAGAYNEQFF
NA	TRBJ2-5	TRBV4-3	NA	TGCGCCAGCAGCCAAGATAGTAGGGGTCAGTACTTC	CASSQDSRGQYF
NA	TRBJ2-2	TRBV4-3	TRBD1	TGCGCCAGCAGTAGGGACAGCCCGCCAAACACCGGGGAGCTGTTTTTT	CASSRDSPPNTGELFF
NA	TRBJ2-1	TRBV5-1	NA	TGCGCCAGCAGCTTGGAACAGGCAACCTACAATGAGCAGTTCTTC	CASSLEQATYNEQFF
few	TRBJ1-1	TRBV2	TRBD1	TGTGCCAGCAGGGTGACAGGGCAAACTGAAGCTTTCTTT	CASRVTGQTEAFF
NA	TRBJ1-1	TRBV11-2	NA	TGTGCCAGCAGCTTAGGTGCTTGGGGGATGATCCTTGGGGACACTGAAGCTTTCTTT	CASSLGAWGMILGDTEAFF
NA	TRBJ2-1	TRBV19	TRBD1	TGTGCCAGTAGTATCTATGGGACAGGGATGGGCAATGAGCAGTTCTTC	CASSIYGTGMGNEQFF
NA	TRBJ2-3	TRBV5-6	NA	TGTGCCAGCAGCTTGGCGGGCGGTACCCACACAGATACGCAGTATTTT	CASSLAGGTHTDTQYF
few	TRBJ1-2	TRBV11-1	NA	TGTGCCAGCACCACCACCCCGGACTCTAACTATGGCTACACCTTC	CASTTTPDSNYGYTF
few	TRBJ1-4	TRBV3-1	NA	TGTGCCAGCAGCCGGGGGGCTCGTGAAAAACTGTTTTTT	CASSRGAREKLFF
NA	TRBJ1-1	TRBV6-1	TRBD1	TGTGCCAGCAGCGACCCCCGACAGGGGGAGGCTGAAGCTTTCTTT	CASSDPRQGEAEAFF
NA	TRBJ1-2	TRBV5-1	NA	TGCGCCAGCAGCTTGACCTGGGATAACTCTTATGGCTACACCTTC	CASSLTWDNSYGYTF
NA	TRBJ2-3	TRBV6-2/TRBV6-3	NA	TGTGCCAGCAGTTACTCACGGGCACCCCACCCAGATACGCAGTATTTT	CASSYSRAPHPDTQYF
NA	TRBJ1-1	TRBV4-1	NA	TGCGCCAGCAGTCACCGTGCCAGGAACACTGAAGCTTTCTTT	CASSHRARNTEAFF
NA	TRBJ2-1	TRBV6-1	NA	TGTGCCAGCCGTAGATCCCGGGACTGGGGAACGAATGAGCAGTTCTTC	CASRRSRDWGTNEQFF
few	TRBJ1-6	TRBV6-5	NA	TGTGCCAGCAGTTACTCGGGAATCAAATCACCCCTCCACTTT	CASSYSGIKSPLHF
NA	TRBJ2-1	TRBV4-3	TRBD2	TGCGCCAGCAGCCAAGGAGTCGGGGGGGGGTACAATGAGCAGTTCTTC	CASSQGVGGGYNEQFF
NA	TRBJ2-4	TRBV7-2	NA	TGTGCCAGCAGCTCTGACCGGGCTACAAACATTCAGTACTTC	CASSSDRATNIQYF
few	TRBJ2-2	TRBV7-9	NA	TGTGCCAGCAGGCCTGCCGGGGCTTGGAACACCGGGGAGCTGTTTTTT	CASRPAGAWNTGELFF
NA	TRBJ2-7	TRBV5-4	TRBD1	TGTGCCAGCAGCCGCCCCGCAGGGGGTAACTACGAGCAGTACTTC	CASSRPAGGNYEQYF
NA	TRBJ2-1	TRBV19	NA	TGTGCCAGTAGTACCTCCCGGGGGCGGAATGAGCAGTTCTTC	CASSTSRGRNEQFF
NA	TRBJ1-6	TRBV6-2/TRBV6-3	NA	TGTGCCAGCAGTTGGGGACAACGTAATTCACCCCTCCACTTT	CASSWGQRNSPLHF
NA	TRBJ2-6	TRBV7-9	NA	TGTGCCAGCAGCTTAATGGGGACTGGGGCCAACGTCCTGACTTTC	CASSLMGTGANVLTF
few	TRBJ2-7	TRBV7-8	NA	TGTGCCAGCAGCTTAGCGGGACTGACCCGGGACAGAGACTACGAGCAGTACTTC	CASSLAGLTRDRDYEQYF
few	TRBJ2-1	TRBV5-1	NA	TGCGCCAGCAGCCGGCCCCGGGTAGGGGACTCCTACAATGAGCAGTTCTTC	CASSRPRVGDSYNEQFF
few	TRBJ2-1	TRBV20-1	NA	TGCAGTGCTAATAGCCTGCCGATTGACGATGAGCAGTTCTTC	CSANSLPIDDEQFF
NA	TRBJ1-5	TRBV20-1	TRBD1	TGCAGTGCGCAAGACAGGGTTGGCAATCAGCCCCAGCATTTT	CSAQDRVGNQPQHF
NA	TRBJ2-5	TRBV25-1	NA	TGTGCCACCACGAAGGCAGGGAATATAGAAAAGACCCAGTACTTC	CATTKAGNIEKTQYF
few	TRBJ2-3	TRBV5-1	NA	TGCGCCAGCAGCTTGGCCGGGACTTATGATACGCAGTATTTT	CASSLAGTYDTQYF
few	TRBJ1-3	TRBV29-1	NA	TGCAGCGTCCGCCGCGGGGTATCAGGAAACACCATATATTTT	CSVRRGVSGNTIYF
few	TRBJ2-1	TRBV24-1	NA	TGTGCCACCAGGGGTGGGGGCGAGCAGTTCTTC	CATRGGGEQFF
few	TRBJ2-1	TRBV4-1	TRBD2	TGCGCCAGCAGCCAAGTGCTAGCGGGGAGAGACAATGAGCAGTTCTTC	CASSQVLAGRDNEQFF
NA	TRBJ2-2	TRBV7-9	NA	TGTGCCAGCACCCCAAGATGGGGGCCCGAAAACACCGGGGAGCTGTTTTTT	CASTPRWGPENTGELFF
NA	TRBJ2-3	TRBV18	NA	TGTGCCAGCTCACCAACTTCCGGGGATACGCAGTATTTT	CASSPTSGDTQYF
NA	TRBJ2-1	TRBV18	NA	TGTGCCAGCTCACCACCGTCTCTCAATGAGCAGTTCTTC	CASSPPSLNEQFF
NA	TRBJ2-3	TRBV20-1	TRBD2	TGCAGTGCTAGAGATTCGGGGGGAAGGACAGATACGCAGTATTTT	CSARDSGGRTDTQYF
few	TRBJ1-1	TRBV7-8	NA	TGTGCCAGCAGCTTAGCGCGGACGGCGAACACTGAAGCTTTCTTT	CASSLARTANTEAFF